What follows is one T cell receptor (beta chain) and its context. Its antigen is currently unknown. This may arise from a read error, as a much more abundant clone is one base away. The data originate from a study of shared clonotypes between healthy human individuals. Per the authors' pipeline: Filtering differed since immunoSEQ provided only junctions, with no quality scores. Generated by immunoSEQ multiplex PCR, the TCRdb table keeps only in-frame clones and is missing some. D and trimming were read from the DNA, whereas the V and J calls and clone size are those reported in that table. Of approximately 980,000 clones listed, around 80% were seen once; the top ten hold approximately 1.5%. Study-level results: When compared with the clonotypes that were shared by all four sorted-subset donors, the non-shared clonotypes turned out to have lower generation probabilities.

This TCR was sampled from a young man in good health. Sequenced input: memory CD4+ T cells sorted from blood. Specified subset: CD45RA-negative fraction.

The DNA for the CDR3 is TGTGCCAGCGGTGAAATAGGTGGGTACACTGAAGCTTTCTTT. Amino acids: CASGEIGGYTEAFF. The genes are TRBV2 and TRBJ1-1, with D hard to call. Germline lookup yields CDR1 SNHLY and CDR2 FYNNEI. The CDR3 is 14 residues long.